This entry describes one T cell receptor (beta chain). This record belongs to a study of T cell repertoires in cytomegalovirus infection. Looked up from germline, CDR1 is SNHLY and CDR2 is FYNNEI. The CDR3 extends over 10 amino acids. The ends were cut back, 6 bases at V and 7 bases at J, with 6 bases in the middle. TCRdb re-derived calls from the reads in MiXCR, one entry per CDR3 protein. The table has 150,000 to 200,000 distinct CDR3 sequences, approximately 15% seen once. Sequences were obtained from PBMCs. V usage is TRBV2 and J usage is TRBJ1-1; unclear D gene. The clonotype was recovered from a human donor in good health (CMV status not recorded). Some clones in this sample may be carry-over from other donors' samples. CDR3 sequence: CASRDSEAFF. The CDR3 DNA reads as TGTGCCAGCAGAGATAGTGAAGCTTTCTTT.